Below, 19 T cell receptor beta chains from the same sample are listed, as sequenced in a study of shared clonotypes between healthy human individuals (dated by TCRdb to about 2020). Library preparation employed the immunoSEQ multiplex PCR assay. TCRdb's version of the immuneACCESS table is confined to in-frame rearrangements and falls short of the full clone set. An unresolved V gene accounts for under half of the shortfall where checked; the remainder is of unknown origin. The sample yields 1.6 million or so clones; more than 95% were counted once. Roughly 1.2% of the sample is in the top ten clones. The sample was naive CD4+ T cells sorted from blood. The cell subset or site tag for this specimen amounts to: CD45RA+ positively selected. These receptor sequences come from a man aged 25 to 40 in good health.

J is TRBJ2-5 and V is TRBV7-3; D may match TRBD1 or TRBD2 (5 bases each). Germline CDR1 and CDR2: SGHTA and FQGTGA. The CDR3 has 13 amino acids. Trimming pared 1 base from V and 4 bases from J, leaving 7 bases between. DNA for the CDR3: TGTGCCAGCAGCTTAATTGGGGGAGAGACCCAGTACTTC. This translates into CASSLIGGETQYF.

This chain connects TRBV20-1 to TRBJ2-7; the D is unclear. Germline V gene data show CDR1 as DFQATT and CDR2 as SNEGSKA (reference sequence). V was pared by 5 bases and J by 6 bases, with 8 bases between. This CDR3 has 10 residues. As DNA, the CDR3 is TGCAGTGCTTTAATAAGCGAGCAGTACTTC. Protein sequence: CSALISEQYF.

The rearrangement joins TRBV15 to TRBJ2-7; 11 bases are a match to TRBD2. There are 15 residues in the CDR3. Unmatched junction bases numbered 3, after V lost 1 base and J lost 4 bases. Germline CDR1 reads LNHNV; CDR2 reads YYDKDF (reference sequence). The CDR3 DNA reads TGTGCCACCAGCAGAGCCCCTAGCGGGAGGTACGAGCAGTACTTC. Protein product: CATSRAPSGRYEQYF.

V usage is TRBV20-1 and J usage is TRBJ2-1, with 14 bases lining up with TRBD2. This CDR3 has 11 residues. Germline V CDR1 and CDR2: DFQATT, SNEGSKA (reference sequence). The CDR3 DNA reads TGCAGGGGACTAGCGGGAGCTGAGCAGTTCTTC. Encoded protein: CRGLAGAEQFF.

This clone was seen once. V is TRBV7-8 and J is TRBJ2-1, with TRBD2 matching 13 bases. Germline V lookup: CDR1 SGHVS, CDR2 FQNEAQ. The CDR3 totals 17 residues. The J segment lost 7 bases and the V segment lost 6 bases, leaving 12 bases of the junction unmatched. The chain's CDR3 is CASRQARTSGSSNEQFF. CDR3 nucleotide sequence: TGTGCCAGCAGACAAGCCCGGACTAGCGGGAGCTCTAATGAGCAGTTCTTC.

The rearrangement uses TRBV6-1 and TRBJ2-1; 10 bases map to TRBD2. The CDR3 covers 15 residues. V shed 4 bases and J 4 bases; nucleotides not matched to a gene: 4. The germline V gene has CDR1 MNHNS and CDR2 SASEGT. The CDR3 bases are TGTGCCAGCAGTGCCACTAGCGGGACTTACAATGAGCAGTTCTTC. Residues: CASSATSGTYNEQFF.

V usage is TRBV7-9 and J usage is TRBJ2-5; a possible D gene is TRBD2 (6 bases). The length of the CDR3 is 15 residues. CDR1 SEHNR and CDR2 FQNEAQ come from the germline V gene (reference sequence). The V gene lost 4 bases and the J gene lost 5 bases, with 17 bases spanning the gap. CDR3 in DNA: TGTGCCAGCAGCTCATGGCGGGGAACGCAGGAGACCCAGTACTTC. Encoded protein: CASSSWRGTQETQYF.

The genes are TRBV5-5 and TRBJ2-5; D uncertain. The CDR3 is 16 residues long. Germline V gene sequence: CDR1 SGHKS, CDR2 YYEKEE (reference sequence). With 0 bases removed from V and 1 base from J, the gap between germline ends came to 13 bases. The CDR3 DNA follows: TGTGCCAGCAGCTTGGGCCAAGGTATCCCCCAAGAGACCCAGTACTTC. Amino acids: CASSLGQGIPQETQYF.

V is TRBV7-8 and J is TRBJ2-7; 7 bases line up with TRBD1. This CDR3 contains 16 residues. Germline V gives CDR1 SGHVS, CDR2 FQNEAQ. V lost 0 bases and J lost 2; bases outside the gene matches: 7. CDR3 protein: CASSLASGGVTYEQYF. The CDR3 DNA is TGTGCCAGCAGCTTAGCTTCAGGGGGAGTAACCTACGAGCAGTACTTC.

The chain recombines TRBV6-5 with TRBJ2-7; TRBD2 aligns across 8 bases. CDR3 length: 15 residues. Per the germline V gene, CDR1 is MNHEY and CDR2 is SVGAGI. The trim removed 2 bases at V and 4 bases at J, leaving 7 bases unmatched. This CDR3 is CASSYRVSGGYEQYF. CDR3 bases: TGTGCCAGCAGTTACCGGGTGAGCGGGGGTTACGAGCAGTACTTC.

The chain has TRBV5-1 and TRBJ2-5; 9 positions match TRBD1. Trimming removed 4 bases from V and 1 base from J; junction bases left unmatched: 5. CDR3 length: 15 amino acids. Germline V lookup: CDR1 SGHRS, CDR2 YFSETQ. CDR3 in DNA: TGCGCCAGCAGCCCGGGGACAGGGCTCCAAGAGACCCAGTACTTC. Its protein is CASSPGTGLQETQYF. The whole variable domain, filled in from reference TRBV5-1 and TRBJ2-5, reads KAGVTQTPRYLIKTRGQQVTLSCSPISGHRSVSWYQQTPGQGLQFLFEYFSETQRNKGNFPGRFSGRQFSNSRSEMNVSTLELGDSALYLCASSPGTGLQETQYFGPGTRLLVL.

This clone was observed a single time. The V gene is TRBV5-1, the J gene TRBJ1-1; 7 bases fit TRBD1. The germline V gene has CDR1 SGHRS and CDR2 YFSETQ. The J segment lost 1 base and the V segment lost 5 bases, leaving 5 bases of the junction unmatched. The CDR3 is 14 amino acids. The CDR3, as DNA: TGCGCCAGCAGTCCAAACAGGGGGAACACTGAAGCTTTCTTT. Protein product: CASSPNRGNTEAFF.

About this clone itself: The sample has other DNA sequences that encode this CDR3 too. The CDR3 coding sequence is TGTGCCAGCAGCGTTGAAAGTGACACGCAGTATTTT. Translation gives CASSVESDTQYF. The genes are TRBV9 and TRBJ2-3; D gene unclear. Germline V lookup: CDR1 SGDLS, CDR2 YYNGEE. The length of the CDR3 is 12 residues. V gave up 2 bases and J gave up 9 bases, with 10 bases separating them. The full variable domain, rest sourced from reference TRBV9 and TRBJ2-3, is DSGVTQTPKHLITATGQRVTLRCSPRSGDLSVYWYQQSLDQGLQFLIQYYNGEERAKGNILERFSAQQFPDLHSELNLSSLELGDSALYFCASSVESDTQYFGPGTRLTVL.

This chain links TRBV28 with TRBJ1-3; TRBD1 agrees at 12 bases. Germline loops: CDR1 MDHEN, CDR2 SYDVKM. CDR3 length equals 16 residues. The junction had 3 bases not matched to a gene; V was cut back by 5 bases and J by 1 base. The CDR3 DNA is TGTGCCAGCAGTCCGGGACAGGGGGCATCTGGAAACACCATATATTTT. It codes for CASSPGQGASGNTIYF.

CDR3 bases: TGTGCCAGCAGCTTAGCCGCAGGGGACTATGGCTACACCTTC. It yields the protein CASSLAAGDYGYTF. V and J are TRBV7-2 and TRBJ1-2, with TRBD1 as a possible D gene (6 bases). Trimming left V 0 bases short and J 3 bases short, with 8 bases between. There are 14 residues in the CDR3. CDR1 and CDR2 (germline): SGHTA, FQGNSA.

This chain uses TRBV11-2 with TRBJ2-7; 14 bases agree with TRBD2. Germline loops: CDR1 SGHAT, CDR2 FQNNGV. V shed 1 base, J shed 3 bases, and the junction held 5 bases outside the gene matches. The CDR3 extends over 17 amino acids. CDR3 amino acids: CASSLATSGRALYEQYF. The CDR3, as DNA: TGTGCCAGCAGCTTAGCGACTAGCGGGAGGGCCCTCTACGAGCAGTACTTC.

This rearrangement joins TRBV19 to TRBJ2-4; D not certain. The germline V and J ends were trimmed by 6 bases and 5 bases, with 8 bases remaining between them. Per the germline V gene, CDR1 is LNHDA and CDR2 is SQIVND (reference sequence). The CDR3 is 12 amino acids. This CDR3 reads CASSLVENIQYF. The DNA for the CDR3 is TGTGCCAGTAGCCTGGTAGAAAACATTCAGTACTTC. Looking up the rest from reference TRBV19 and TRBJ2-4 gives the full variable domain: DGGITQSPKYLFRKEGQNVTLSCEQNLNHDAMYWYRQDPGQGLRLIYYSQIVNDFQKGDIAEGYSVSREKKESFPLTVTSAQKNPTAFYLCASSLVENIQYFGAGTRLSVL.

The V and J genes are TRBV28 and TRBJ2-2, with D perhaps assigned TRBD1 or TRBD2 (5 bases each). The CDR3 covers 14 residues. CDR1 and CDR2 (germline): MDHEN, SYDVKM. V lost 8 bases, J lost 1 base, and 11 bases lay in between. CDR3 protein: CASGNGGNTGELFF. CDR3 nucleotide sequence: TGTGCCAGCGGTAATGGGGGGAACACCGGGGAGCTGTTTTTT.

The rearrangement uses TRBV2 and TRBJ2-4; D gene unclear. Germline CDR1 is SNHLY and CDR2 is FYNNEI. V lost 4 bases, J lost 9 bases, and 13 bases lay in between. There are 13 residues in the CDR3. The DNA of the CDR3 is TGTGCCAGCAGTGGCCCGGCCTGGAGCATTCAGTACTTC. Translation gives CASSGPAWSIQYF.